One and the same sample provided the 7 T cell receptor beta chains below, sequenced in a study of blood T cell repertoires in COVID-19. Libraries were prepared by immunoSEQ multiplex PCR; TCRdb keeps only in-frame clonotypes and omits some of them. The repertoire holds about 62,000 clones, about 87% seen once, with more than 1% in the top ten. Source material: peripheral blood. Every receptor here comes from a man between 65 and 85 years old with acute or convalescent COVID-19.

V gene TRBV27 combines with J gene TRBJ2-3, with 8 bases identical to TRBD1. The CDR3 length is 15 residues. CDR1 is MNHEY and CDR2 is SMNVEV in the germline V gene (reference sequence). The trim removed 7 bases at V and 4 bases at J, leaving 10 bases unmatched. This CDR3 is CASKVGRGLSDTQYF. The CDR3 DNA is TGTGCCAGCAAGGTGGGCAGGGGGCTGTCAGATACGCAGTATTTT.

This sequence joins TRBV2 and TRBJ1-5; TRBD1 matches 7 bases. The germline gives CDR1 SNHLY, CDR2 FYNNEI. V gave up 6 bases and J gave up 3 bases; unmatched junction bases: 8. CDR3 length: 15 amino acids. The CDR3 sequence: CASSWEQGNNQPQHF. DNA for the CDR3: TGTGCCAGCAGCTGGGAACAGGGGAACAATCAGCCCCAGCATTTT.

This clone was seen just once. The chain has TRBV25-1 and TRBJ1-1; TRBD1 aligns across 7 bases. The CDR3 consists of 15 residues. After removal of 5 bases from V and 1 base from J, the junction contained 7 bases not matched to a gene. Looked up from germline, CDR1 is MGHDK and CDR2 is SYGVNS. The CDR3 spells CASSPQAGGNTEAFF. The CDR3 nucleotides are TGTGCCAGCAGTCCCCAGGCAGGGGGGAACACTGAAGCTTTCTTT.

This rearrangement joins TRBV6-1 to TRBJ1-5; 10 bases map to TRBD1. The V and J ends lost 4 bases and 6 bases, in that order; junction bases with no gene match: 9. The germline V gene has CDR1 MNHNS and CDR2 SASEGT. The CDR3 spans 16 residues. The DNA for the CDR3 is TGTGCCAGCAGTGCTTTTGAGACAGGGGGCTTTCAGCCCCAGCATTTT. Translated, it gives CASSAFETGGFQPQHF.

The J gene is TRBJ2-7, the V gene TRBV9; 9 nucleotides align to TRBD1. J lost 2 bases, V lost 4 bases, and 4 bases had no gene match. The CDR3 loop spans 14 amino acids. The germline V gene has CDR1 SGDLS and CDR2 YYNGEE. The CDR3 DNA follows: TGTGCCAGCAGCCTCCGGGACAGGGCCTACGAGCAGTACTTC. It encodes CASSLRDRAYEQYF.

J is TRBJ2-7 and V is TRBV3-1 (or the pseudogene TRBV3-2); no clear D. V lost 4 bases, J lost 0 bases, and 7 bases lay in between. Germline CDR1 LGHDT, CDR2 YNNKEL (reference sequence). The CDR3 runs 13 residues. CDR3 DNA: TGTGCCAGCAGCCCGTATAGCTCCTACGAGCAGTACTTC. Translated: CASSPYSSYEQYF.

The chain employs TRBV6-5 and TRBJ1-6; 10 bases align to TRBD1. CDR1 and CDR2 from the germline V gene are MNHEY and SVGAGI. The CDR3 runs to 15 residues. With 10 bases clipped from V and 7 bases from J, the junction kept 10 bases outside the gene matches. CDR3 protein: CAIRRQGAGNSPLHF. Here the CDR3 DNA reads TGTGCCATCAGACGACAGGGGGCAGGAAATTCACCCCTCCACTTT.